This TCR beta chain is from a study of cytomegalovirus exposure and HLA in healthy donors. Findings and limits, study-wide: Relative to the approximately 700-donor mean, N-insertions were reportedly fewer in an Asian-associated ancestry cluster in a later analysis.

Use of 60 Vbeta and 13 Jbeta primers characterized the PCR. Assay: immunoSEQ multiplex PCR; the TCRdb copy retains only in-frame clones and omits some. Counted here are about 67,000 clones, approximately 71% occurring once; the ten biggest clones make up about 7.6%. This CDR3 contains 12 residues. From germline, CDR1 is SNHLY and CDR2 FYNNEI. Comments on this clone: Antigen: not known. Germline is not matched at one junction end, which may reflect a read error.

The sequencing sample was made of PBMCs. The sequence derives from a man aged 55 to 69 in good health and CMV-seropositive. This chain joins TRBV2 and TRBJ1-2; D is ambiguous. The CDR3 loop is CASSLKNFGYTF. In DNA, the CDR3 is TGTGCCAGCTCCCTAAAAAACTTTGGCTACACCTTC.